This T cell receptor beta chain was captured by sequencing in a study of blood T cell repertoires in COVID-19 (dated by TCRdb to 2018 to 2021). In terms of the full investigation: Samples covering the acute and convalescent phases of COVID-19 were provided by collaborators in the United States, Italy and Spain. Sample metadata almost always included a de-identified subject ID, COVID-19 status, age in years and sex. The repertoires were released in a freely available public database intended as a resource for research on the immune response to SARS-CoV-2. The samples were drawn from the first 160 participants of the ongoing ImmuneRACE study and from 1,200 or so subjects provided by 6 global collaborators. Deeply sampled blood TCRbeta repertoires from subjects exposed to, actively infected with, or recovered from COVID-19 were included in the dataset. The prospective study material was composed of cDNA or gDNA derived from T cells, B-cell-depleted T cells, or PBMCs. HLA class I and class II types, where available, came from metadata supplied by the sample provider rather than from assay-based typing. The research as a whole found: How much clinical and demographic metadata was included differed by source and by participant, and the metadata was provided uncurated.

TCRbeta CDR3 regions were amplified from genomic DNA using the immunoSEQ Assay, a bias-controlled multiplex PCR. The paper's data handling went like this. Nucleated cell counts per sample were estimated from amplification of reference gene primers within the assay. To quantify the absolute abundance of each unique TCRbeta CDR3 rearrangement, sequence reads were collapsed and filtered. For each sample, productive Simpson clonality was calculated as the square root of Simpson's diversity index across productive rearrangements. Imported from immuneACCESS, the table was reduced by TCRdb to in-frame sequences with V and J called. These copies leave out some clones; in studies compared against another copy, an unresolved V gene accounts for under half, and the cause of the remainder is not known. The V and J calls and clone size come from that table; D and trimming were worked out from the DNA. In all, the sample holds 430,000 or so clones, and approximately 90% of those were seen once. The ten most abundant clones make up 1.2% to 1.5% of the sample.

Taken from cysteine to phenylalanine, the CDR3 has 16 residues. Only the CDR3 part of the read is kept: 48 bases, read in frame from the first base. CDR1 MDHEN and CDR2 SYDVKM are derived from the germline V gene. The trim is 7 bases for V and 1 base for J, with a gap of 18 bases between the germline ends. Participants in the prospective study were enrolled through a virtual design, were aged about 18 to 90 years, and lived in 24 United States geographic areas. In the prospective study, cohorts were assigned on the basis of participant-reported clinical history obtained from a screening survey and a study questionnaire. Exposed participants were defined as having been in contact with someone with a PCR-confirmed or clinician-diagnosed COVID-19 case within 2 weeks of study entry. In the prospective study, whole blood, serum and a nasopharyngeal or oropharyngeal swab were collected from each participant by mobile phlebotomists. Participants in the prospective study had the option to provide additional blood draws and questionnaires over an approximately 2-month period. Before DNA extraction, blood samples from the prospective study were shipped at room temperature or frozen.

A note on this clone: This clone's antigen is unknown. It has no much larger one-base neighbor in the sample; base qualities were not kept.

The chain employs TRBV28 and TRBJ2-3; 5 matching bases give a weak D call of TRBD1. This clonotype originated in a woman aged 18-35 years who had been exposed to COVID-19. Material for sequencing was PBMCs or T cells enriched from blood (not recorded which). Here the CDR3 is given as CASITSRQRGTDTQYF. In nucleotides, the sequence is TGTGCCAGCATTACAAGCAGACAGAGAGGCACAGATACGCAGTATTTT.